Below, 13 T cell receptor beta chains from the same sample are listed, as sequenced in a study of blood T cell repertoires in COVID-19. The table came from immunoSEQ multiplex PCR; TCRdb's copy has only in-frame clones and leaves some out. The sample records 15,000 to 20,000 clones, about 92% being singletons. Source material: peripheral blood. These receptors originate from a human donor in a cohort sampled during active COVID-19.

The V call is TRBV6-1, the J call TRBJ1-1; 8 bases are shared with TRBD1. The germline CDR1 and CDR2 sequences are MNHNS and SASEGT. V gave up 2 bases and J gave up 0 bases; unmatched junction bases: 2. The CDR3 consists of 15 residues. CDR3 amino acids: CASSESDRVNTEAFF. The CDR3 region has the DNA TGTGCCAGCAGTGAATCGGACAGGGTGAACACTGAAGCTTTCTTT.

In nucleotides, the CDR3 is TGTGCCAGCAGCCAACAGGGATATAATTCACCCCTCCACTTT. It specifies CASSQQGYNSPLHF. The chain combines TRBV3-1 (or the pseudogene TRBV3-2) with TRBJ1-6, with a weak D call TRBD1 (5 bases). Germline CDR1 LGHDT, CDR2 YNNKEL (reference sequence). The CDR3 consists of 14 residues. Trimming stripped 2 bases from V and 4 bases from J, with 6 bases between.

The rearrangement links TRBV7-2 to TRBJ2-5, with TRBD1 matching 9 bases. The J segment lost 0 bases and the V segment lost 3 bases, leaving 5 bases of the junction unmatched. Germline V gene data show CDR1 as SGHTA and CDR2 as FQGNSA. The CDR3 runs to 16 residues. The CDR3 here is CASSFPGQGYQETQYF. CDR3 nucleotides: TGTGCCAGCAGCTTCCCGGGACAGGGTTACCAAGAGACCCAGTACTTC.

This sequence joins TRBV4-1 and TRBJ1-2, with 7 bases lining up with TRBD1. CDR1 and CDR2 from the germline V gene are MGHRA and YSYEKL. CDR3 length: 16 amino acids. Losses at the gene ends were 3 bases for V and 4 bases for J; bases not matched to a gene: 11. As DNA, the CDR3 is TGCGCCAGCAGCCAGGGTTCGGGACAGCTCTTCTATGGCTACACCTTC. Amino acid sequence: CASSQGSGQLFYGYTF.

The rearrangement uses TRBV9 and TRBJ2-7, with 7 bases fitting TRBD2. V lost 0 bases to trimming and J lost 2 bases; unmatched junction nucleotides: 2. Germline V gives CDR1 SGDLS, CDR2 YYNGEE. CDR3 length: 14 amino acids. CDR3 protein: CASSVGGGTYEQYF. CDR3 sequence (DNA): TGTGCCAGCAGCGTAGGGGGGGGTACCTACGAGCAGTACTTC. Using reference TRBV9 and TRBJ2-7 for the parts outside the CDR3, the full variable domain is DSGVTQTPKHLITATGQRVTLRCSPRSGDLSVYWYQQSLDQGLQFLIQYYNGEERAKGNILERFSAQQFPDLHSELNLSSLELGDSALYFCASSVGGGTYEQYFGPGTRLTVT.

The rearrangement uses TRBV27 and TRBJ1-6; 7 bases match TRBD1. V shed 4 bases and J 6 bases; nucleotides not matched to a gene: 3. Germline V CDR1 and CDR2: MNHEY, SMNVEV (reference sequence). CDR3 length: 14 residues. The CDR3 DNA reads as TGTGCCAGCAGTTCACCAGGGGGTAATTCACCCCTCCACTTT. It translates to CASSSPGGNSPLHF.

The chain is built from TRBV4-1 and TRBJ1-1; TRBD1 matches 9 bases. The ends lost 3 bases at V and 0 bases at J; junction bases unmatched: 2. The germline CDR1 and CDR2 sequences are MGHRA and YSYEKL. CDR3 length: 15 amino acids. CDR3 residues: CASSQGQGMNTEAFF. CDR3 DNA sequence: TGCGCCAGCAGCCAGGGACAGGGTATGAACACTGAAGCTTTCTTT.

This rearrangement joins TRBV7-9 to TRBJ1-2, with 11 bases identical to TRBD1. The germline V gene has CDR1 SEHNR and CDR2 FQNEAQ (reference sequence). This CDR3 is built from 17 residues. Losses at the gene ends were 5 bases for V and 1 base for J; bases not matched to a gene: 9. Here the CDR3 reads CASSLDGQGAFNYGYTF. The CDR3 DNA reads TGTGCCAGCAGCCTAGACGGACAGGGGGCCTTTAACTATGGCTACACCTTC.

This sequence joins TRBV28 and TRBJ2-3; 7 bases fit TRBD2. From germline, CDR1 is MDHEN and CDR2 SYDVKM. V lost 5 bases and J lost 5; bases outside the gene matches: 4. The CDR3 is 13 amino acids. The CDR3 region is CASSGLEGDTQYF. The CDR3 bases are TGTGCCAGCAGTGGACTAGAAGGAGATACGCAGTATTTT.

This chain joins TRBV11-2 and TRBJ2-3, with 7 nucleotides matching TRBD1. The V and J ends lost 0 bases and 3 bases, in that order; junction bases with no gene match: 6. CDR3 length: 16 residues. The germline V gene encodes CDR1 SGHAT and CDR2 FQNNGV. This CDR3 reads CASSLDVTGSTDTQYF. CDR3 DNA sequence: TGTGCCAGCAGCTTAGATGTGACAGGGAGTACAGATACGCAGTATTTT. Variable domain in full (rest from reference TRBV11-2 and TRBJ2-3): EAGVAQSPRYKIIEKRQSVAFWCNPISGHATLYWYQQILGQGPKLLIQFQNNGVVDDSQLPKDRFSAERLKGVDSTLKIQPAKLEDSAVYLCASSLDVTGSTDTQYFGPGTRLTVL.

The chain is built from TRBV30 and TRBJ1-2, with D possibly TRBD1 on 5 matching bases. Trimming removed 4 bases at V and 6 bases at J, with 9 bases between. There are 11 residues in the CDR3. Germline V CDR1 and CDR2: GTSNPN, SVGIG (reference sequence). CDR3 sequence: CAWTLGDGYTF. The CDR3 coding sequence is TGTGCCTGGACCTTAGGGGATGGCTACACCTTC.

V is TRBV4-3 and J is TRBJ1-2; D not resolved. Germline loops: CDR1 LGHNA, CDR2 YSLEER. This CDR3 spans 15 amino acids. V lost 0 bases and J 2 bases, leaving 10 bases between the germline ends. As DNA, the CDR3 is TGCGCCAGCAGCCAAGAGGTCGGGGAAAACTATGGCTACACCTTC. This encodes CASSQEVGENYGYTF.

This chain uses TRBV30 with TRBJ1-2, with 8 bases matching TRBD1. V was clipped by 2 bases and J by 6 bases; unmatched bases: 11. The germline CDR1 and CDR2 sequences are GTSNPN and SVGIG (reference sequence). The CDR3 has 15 residues. The chain's CDR3 is CAWSRTRTGFHGYTF. CDR3 bases: TGTGCCTGGAGTCGAACTCGGACAGGGTTCCATGGCTACACCTTC.